The T cell receptor (beta chain) under discussion was sequenced for a study of Graves' ophthalmopathy and Graves' hyperthyroidism. Overall study results and limits: Blood also harbored most expanded thyroid clonotypes above 0.001 frequency. Separation of ophthalmopathy from stable hyperthyroidism was achieved by a 13-signature model, at around 89% sensitivity and around 81% specificity.

Comment on this clonotype: Its antigen is as yet unknown. At one boundary the junction diverges from the germline segment, which might be a read error.

From RNA, the CDR3 regions of TCR beta chains were amplified and sequenced. First-round RT-PCR used HTBI primers; second-round multiplex PCR followed. In TCRdb, the multiplex PCR reads were re-called with MiXCR into one record per CDR3 protein. The sample has over a million distinct CDR3 sequences, roughly 35% seen once; the top ten hold around 10%. This CDR3 is 13 amino acids long. Germline values: CDR1 ENHRY, CDR2 SYGVKD. The source material was peripheral blood or thyroid tissue (not recorded which). V is TRBV10-3 and J is TRBJ1-1; tentative D call: TRBD1 (6 bases). The sequence was collected from an adult man with Graves' hyperthyroidism. In DNA, the CDR3 is TGTGCCAGCAGTTCCACAGGGAGCACTGAAGCTTTCTTT. This gives the protein CASSSTGSTEAFF.